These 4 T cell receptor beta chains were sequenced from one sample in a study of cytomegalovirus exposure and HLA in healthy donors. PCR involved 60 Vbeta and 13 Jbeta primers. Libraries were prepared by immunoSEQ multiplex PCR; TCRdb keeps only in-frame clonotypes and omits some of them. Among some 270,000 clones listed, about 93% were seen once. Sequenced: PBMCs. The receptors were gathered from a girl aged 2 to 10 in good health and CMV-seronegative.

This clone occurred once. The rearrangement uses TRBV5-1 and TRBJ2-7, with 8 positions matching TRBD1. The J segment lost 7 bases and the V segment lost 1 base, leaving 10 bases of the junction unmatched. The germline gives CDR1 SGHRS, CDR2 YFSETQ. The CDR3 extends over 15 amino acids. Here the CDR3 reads CASSLKGQGAVEQYF. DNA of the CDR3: TGCGCCAGCAGCTTGAAAGGCCAGGGGGCGGTAGAGCAGTACTTC.

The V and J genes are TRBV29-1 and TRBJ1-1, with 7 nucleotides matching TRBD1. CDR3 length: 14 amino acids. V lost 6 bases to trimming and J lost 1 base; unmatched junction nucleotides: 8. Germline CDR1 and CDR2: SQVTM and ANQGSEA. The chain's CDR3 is CSVETGWGNTEAFF. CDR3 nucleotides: TGCAGCGTAGAGACAGGGTGGGGGAACACTGAAGCTTTCTTT.

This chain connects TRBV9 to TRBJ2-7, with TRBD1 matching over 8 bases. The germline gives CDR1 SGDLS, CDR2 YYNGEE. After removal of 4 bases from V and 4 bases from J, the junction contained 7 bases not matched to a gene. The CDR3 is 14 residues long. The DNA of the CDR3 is TGTGCCAGCAGCAAGGGACAGGCGGCTTACGAGCAGTACTTC. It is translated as CASSKGQAAYEQYF.

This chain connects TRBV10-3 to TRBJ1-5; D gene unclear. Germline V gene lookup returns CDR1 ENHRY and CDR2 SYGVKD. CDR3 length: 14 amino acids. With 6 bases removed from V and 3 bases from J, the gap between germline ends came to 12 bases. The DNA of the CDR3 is TGTGCCATCAGCACCGGGGATAACAATCAGCCCCAGCATTTT. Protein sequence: CAISTGDNNQPQHF.